The sequence of this TCR beta chain was determined in a study of T-cell reconstitution after alpha-beta-depleted transplantation in children. This clonotype was picked up many times. Researchers prepared the TCRbeta library using unique molecular identifiers, the study reports. TCRdb passed the PCR reads through MiXCR, listing each CDR3 protein once. This table has roughly 610,000 distinct CDR3 sequences, about 10% appearing once. The CDR3 contains 13 residues. Trimming shortened V by 6 bases and J by 6 bases, and 15 bases separated the two germline ends. The sample here was PBMCs from the stem cell graft donor, taken from the stem cell graft. This chain connects TRBV12-3 or TRBV12-4 to TRBJ2-7; D possibly corresponds to TRBD2 (5 bases). The receptor's source is a human donor who donated a stem cell graft to a child with acute myeloid leukemia. CDR3 amino acids: CASRGRRSVEQYF. The CDR3 region has the DNA TGTGCCAGCAGGGGGAGAAGGTCCGTCGAGCAGTACTTC.